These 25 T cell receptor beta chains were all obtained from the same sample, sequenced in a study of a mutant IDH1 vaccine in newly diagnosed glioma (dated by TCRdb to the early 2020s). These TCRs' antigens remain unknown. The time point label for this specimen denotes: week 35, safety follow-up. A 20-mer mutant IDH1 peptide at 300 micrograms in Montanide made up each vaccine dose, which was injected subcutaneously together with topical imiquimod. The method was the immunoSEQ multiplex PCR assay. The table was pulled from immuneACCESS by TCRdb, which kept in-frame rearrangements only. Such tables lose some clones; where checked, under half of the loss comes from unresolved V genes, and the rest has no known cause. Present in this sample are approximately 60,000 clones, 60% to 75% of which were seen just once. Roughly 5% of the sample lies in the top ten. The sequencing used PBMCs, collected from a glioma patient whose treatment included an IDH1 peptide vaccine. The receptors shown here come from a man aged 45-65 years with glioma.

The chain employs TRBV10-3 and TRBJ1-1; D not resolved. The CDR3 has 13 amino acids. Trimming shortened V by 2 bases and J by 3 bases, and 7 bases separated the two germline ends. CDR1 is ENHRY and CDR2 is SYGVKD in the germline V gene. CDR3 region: CAISEREDTEAFF. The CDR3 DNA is TGTGCCATCAGTGAGAGGGAGGACACTGAAGCTTTCTTT.

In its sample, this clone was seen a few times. The CDR3, as DNA: TGTGCCAGCAGCTCACGCGGAGGGACAGGGGGAAACGAGCAGTACTTC. Translation gives CASSSRGGTGGNEQYF. The chain joins TRBV5-5 to TRBJ2-7; 11 bases line up with TRBD1. Germline V CDR1 and CDR2: SGHKS, YYEKEE (reference sequence). The CDR3 is made up of 16 amino acids. J was trimmed by 5 bases and V by 3 bases; bases with no gene match: 10.

CDR3 DNA: TGTGCCACCAGCAGATATCGGGCATCTGGAGATACGCAGTATTTT. It yields the protein CATSRYRASGDTQYF. The chain has TRBV15 and TRBJ2-3; D remains ambiguous. The germline gives CDR1 LNHNV, CDR2 YYDKDF (reference sequence). The CDR3 runs 15 residues. The germline V and J ends were trimmed by 2 bases and 5 bases, with 14 bases remaining between them.

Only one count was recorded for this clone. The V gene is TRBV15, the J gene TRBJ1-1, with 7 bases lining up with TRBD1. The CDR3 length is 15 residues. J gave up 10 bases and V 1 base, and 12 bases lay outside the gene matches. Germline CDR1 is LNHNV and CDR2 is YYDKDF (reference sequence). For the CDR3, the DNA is TGTGCCACCAGCAGAGTAGTTCGGACAGGCCTAGGAGCTTTCTTT. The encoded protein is CATSRVVRTGLGAFF.

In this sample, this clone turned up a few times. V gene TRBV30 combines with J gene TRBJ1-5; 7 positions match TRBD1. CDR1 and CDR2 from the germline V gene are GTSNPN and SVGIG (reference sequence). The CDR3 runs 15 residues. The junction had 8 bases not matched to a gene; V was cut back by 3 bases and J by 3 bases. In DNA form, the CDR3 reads TGTGCCTGGAGCTTACAGGGGAGGACCAATCAGCCCCAGCATTTT. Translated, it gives CAWSLQGRTNQPQHF.

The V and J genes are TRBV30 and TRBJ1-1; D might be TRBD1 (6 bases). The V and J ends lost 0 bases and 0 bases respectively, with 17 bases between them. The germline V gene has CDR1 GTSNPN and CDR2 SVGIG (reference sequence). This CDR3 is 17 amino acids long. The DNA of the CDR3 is TGTGCCTGGAGTGTCAGGACAGACAATAGATTGAACACTGAAGCTTTCTTT. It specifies CAWSVRTDNRLNTEAFF.

The CDR3 nucleotides read TGTGCCAGCAGTTCCCAGCGGGGGGGCGGGGAGACCCAGTACTTC. Its translation is CASSSQRGGGETQYF. The rearrangement uses TRBV6-5 and TRBJ2-5, with TRBD2 matching 10 bases. This CDR3 has 15 residues. J lost 5 bases, V lost 4 bases, and 7 bases had no gene match. Germline loops: CDR1 MNHEY, CDR2 SVGAGI.

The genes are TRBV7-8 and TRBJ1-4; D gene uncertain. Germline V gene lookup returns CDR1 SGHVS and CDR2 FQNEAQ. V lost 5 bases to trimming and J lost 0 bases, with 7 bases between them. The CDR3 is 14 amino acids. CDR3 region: CASSQTATNEKLFF. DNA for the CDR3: TGTGCCAGCAGCCAAACGGCAACTAATGAAAAACTGTTTTTT.

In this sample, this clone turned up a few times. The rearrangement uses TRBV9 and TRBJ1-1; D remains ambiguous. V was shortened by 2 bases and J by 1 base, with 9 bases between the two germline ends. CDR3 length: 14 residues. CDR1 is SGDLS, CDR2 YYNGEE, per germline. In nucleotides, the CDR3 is TGTGCCAGCAGCGTCGGCAGCCCGAACACTGAAGCTTTCTTT. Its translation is CASSVGSPNTEAFF.

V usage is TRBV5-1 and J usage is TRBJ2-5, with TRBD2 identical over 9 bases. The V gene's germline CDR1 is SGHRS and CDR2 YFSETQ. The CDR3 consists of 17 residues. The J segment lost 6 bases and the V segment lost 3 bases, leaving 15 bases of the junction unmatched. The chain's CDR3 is CASSWGLASGTIQTQYF. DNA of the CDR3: TGCGCCAGCAGCTGGGGCTTGGCTAGCGGGACGATCCAGACCCAGTACTTC.

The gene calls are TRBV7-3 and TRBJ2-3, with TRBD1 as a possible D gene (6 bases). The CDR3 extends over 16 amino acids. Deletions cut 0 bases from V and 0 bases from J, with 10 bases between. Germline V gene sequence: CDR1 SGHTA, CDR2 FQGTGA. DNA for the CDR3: TGTGCCAGCAGCTTAACGACGAGGGGGAGCACAGATACGCAGTATTTT. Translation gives CASSLTTRGSTDTQYF.

For the CDR3, the DNA is TGTGCCAGCAGCTTGGTGGCGGACTATGGCTACACCTTC. Residues: CASSLVADYGYTF. The V gene is TRBV5-4, the J gene TRBJ1-2, with no clear D. Germline V gene sequence: CDR1 SGHNT, CDR2 YYREEE (reference sequence). The CDR3 spans 13 residues. V was trimmed by 0 bases and J by 3 bases, leaving 6 bases between them.

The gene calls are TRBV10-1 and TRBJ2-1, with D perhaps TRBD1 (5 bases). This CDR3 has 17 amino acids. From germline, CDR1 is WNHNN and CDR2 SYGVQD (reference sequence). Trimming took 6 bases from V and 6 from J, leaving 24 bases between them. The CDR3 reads CASSVPLHVKGCNEQFF. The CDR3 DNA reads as TGCGCCAGCAGCGTCCCCCTCCATGTGAAGGGGTGCAATGAGCAGTTCTTC.

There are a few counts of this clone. The CDR3 DNA reads as TGTGCCATCAGTGATATGGGCGCGGGGGACGATACGCAGTATTTT. Amino acids: CAISDMGAGDDTQYF. The chain links TRBV10-3 to TRBJ2-3, with 7 bases identical to TRBD2. The CDR3 has 15 amino acids. From germline, CDR1 is ENHRY and CDR2 SYGVKD. V lost 3 bases and J lost 6; bases outside the gene matches: 9.

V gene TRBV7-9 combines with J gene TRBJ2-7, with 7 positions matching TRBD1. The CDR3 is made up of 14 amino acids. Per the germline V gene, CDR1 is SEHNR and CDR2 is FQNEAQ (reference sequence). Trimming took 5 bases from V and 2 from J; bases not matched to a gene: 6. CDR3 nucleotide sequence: TGTGCCAGCAGCGCCCGGGACAGTACCTACGAGCAGTACTTC. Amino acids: CASSARDSTYEQYF.

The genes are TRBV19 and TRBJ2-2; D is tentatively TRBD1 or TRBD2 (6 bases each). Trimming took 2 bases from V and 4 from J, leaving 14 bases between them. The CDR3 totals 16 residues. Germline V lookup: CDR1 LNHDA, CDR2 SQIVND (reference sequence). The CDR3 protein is CASSIKGGSITGELFF. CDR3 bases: TGTGCCAGTAGTATAAAGGGGGGAAGTATCACCGGGGAGCTGTTTTTT. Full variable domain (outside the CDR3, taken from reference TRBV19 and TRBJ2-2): DGGITQSPKYLFRKEGQNVTLSCEQNLNHDAMYWYRQDPGQGLRLIYYSQIVNDFQKGDIAEGYSVSREKKESFPLTVTSAQKNPTAFYLCASSIKGGSITGELFFGEGSRLTVL.

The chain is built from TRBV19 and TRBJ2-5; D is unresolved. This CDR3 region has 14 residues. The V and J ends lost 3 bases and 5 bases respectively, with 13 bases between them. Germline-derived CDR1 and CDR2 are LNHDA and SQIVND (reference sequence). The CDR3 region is CASSIGPIAETQYF. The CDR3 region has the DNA TGTGCCAGTAGTATCGGACCAATCGCGGAGACCCAGTACTTC.

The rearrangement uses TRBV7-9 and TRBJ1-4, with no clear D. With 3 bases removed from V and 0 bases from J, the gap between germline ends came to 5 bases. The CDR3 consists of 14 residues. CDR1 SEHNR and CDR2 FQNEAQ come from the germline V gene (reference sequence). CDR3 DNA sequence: TGTGCCAGCAGCTTGGCTGCAACTAATGAAAAACTGTTTTTT. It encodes CASSLAATNEKLFF.

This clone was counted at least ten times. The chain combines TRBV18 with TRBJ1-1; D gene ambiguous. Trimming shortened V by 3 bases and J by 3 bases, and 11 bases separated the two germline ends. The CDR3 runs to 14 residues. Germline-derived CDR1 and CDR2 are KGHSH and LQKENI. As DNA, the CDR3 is TGTGCCAGCTCACCTGGAGGGCCCTACACTGAAGCTTTCTTT. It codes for CASSPGGPYTEAFF.

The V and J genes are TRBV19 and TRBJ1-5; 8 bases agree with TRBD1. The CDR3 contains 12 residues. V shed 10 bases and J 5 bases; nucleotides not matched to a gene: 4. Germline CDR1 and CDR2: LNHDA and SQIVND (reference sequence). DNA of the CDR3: TGTGCCACCGGACAGGGCTATCAGCCCCAGCATTTT. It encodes CATGQGYQPQHF.

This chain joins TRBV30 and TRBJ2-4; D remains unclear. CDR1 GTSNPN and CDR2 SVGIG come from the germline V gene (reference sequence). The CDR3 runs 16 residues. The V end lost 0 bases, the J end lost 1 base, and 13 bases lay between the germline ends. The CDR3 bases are TGTGCCTGGAGTGTTTACGGGTCCAGGGCCAAAAACATTCAGTACTTC. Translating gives CAWSVYGSRAKNIQYF.

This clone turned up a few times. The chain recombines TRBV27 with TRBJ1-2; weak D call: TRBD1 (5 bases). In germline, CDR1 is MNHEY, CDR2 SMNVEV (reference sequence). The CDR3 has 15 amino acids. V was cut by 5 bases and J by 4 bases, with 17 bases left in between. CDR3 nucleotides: TGTGCCAGCAGTCTTGCCGGGGCGGTTGGCTATGGCTACACCTTC. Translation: CASSLAGAVGYGYTF.

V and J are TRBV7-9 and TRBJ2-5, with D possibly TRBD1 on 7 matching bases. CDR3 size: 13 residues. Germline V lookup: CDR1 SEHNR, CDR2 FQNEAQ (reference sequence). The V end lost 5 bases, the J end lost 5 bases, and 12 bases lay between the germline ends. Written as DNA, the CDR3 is TGTGCCAGCAGCCCAGGGGGGTGGGAGACCCAGTACTTC. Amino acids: CASSPGGWETQYF.

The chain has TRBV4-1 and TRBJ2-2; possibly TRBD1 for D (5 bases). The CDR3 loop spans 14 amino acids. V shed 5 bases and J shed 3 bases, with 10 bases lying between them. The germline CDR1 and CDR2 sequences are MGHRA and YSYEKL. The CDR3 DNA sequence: TGCGCCAGCAGCTCTCCCAGGGACACCGGGGAGCTGTTTTTT. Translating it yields CASSSPRDTGELFF.

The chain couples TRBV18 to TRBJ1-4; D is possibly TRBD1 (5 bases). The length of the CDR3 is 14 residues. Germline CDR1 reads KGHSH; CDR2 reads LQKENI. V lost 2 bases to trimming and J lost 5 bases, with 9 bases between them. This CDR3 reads CASSPWDGNEKLFF. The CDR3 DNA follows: TGTGCCAGCTCACCATGGGACGGCAATGAAAAACTGTTTTTT. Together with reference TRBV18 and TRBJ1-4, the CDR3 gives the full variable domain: NAGVMQNPRHLVRRRGQEARLRCSPMKGHSHVYWYRQLPEEGLKFMVYLQKENIIDESGMPKERFSAEFPKEGPSILRIQQVVRGDSAAYFCASSPWDGNEKLFFGSGTQLSVL.